The source of this T cell receptor beta chain is a study of monozygotic twins with inflammatory bowel disease. Reanalyzing the 5' RACE reads, TCRdb keeps one entry per CDR3 protein, without DNA. The sample includes approximately 400,000 distinct CDR3 sequences. About this clonotype: The target antigen is unknown.

Points from the study as a whole: Possibly reflecting limited power, no difference in repertoire similarity was found between concordant and discordant twins. Clonotypes shared with others were fewer in IBD patients than in healthy twins, especially with disease activity.

An approximately 2.7 ml blood sample was drawn per donor. Whole-blood total RNA was extracted without T cell sorting. This TCR was sampled from a human donor with ulcerative colitis or Crohn's disease, or a healthy co-twin of an affected twin (not recorded which). Source material: blood.

The CDR3 sequence: CASSFQGGIGYTF. The rearrangement uses TRBV5-1 and TRBJ1-2; TCRdb's assignment of TRBD1 cannot be checked, as there is no DNA. The germline V gene has CDR1 SGHRS and CDR2 YFSETQ. CDR3 length equals 13 residues.